The sequence of this TCR beta chain was determined in a study of OX40 agonist ivuxolimab in advanced cancers. The CDR3 is 15 residues long. The germline V gene encodes CDR1 SGHTA and CDR2 FQGNSA. Trimming cost V 5 bases and J 4 bases; bases outside gene matches: 8. Findings of the study overall: There was clonal expansion of CD4+ and CD8+ blood T cells by week 6 at 0.1 to 3.0 mg/kg.

Clones were read by immunoSEQ multiplex PCR, and TCRdb kept only the in-frame ones, dropping some. The profile shows 79,000 or so clones, less than 95% of them singletons. As regards this clone: As yet, its antigen is unknown.

This clonotype was sampled from an adult with an advanced solid tumor such as melanoma, head and neck, liver or kidney cancer. This material consisted of CD4+ or CD8+ T cells sorted from blood, taken in a trial of the OX40 agonist ivuxolimab. The chain recombines TRBV7-2 with TRBJ1-2; 9 bases line up with TRBD1. The CDR3 here is CASSPPGQGTYGYTF. The CDR3 coding sequence is TGTGCCAGCAGCCCTCCGGGACAGGGAACCTATGGCTACACCTTC.